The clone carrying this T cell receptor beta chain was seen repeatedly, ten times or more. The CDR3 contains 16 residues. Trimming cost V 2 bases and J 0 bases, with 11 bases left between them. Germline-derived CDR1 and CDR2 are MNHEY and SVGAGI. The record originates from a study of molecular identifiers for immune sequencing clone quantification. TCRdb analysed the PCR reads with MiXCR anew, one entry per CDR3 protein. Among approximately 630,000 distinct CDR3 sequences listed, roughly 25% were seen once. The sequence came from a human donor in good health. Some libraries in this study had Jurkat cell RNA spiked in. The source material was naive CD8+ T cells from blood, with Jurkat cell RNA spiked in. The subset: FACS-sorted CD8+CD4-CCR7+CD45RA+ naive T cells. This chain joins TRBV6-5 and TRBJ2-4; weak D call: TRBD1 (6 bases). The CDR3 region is CASSYRTGLAKNIQYF. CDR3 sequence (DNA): TGTGCCAGCAGTTACCGAACAGGGCTAGCCAAAAACATTCAGTACTTC.